Below are 27 T cell receptor beta chains sequenced from a single sample in a study. MiXCR, applied by TCRdb to the 5' RACE reads, yields one record per CDR3 protein. The sample lists tens of thousands of distinct CDR3 sequences; around a fifth were seen once. The sequenced sample was memory CD4+ T cells sorted from a lymph node. Subset described: memory CD4+ T cells, CD4+CD45RO+CD25-. Every receptor here comes from a female donor with breast cancer.

Regarding this clonotype: A much larger clone lies a single base off, so this may be a read error. V usage is TRBV7-9 and J usage is TRBJ2-2; possible D gene TRBD1, 5 bases. Germline V gene data show CDR1 as SEHNR and CDR2 as FQNEAQ (reference sequence). The CDR3 is made up of 14 amino acids. CDR3 in amino acids: CASGLSGSTGELFF. In nucleotides, the CDR3 is TGTGCCAGCGGCTTATCAGGGTCCACCGGGGAGCTGTTTTTT.

J is TRBJ2-7 and V is TRBV20-1; no reliable D call. Trimming left V 2 bases short and J 3 bases short, with 17 bases between. Per the germline V gene, CDR1 is DFQATT and CDR2 is SNEGSKA (reference sequence). CDR3 length: 15 amino acids. CDR3 coding DNA: TGCAGTGCTAGATCCTTTCGAACAGCGAGCTACGAGCAGTACTTC. Protein product: CSARSFRTASYEQYF.

This clonotype has ten or more counts. This sequence joins TRBV5-1 and TRBJ2-7, with D possibly matching TRBD1 (6 bases). The germline V gene has CDR1 SGHRS and CDR2 YFSETQ. The CDR3 totals 12 residues. V lost 2 bases and J 5 bases, leaving 8 bases between the germline ends. The CDR3 DNA is TGCGCCAGCAGCTTCGCAGGGGACGAGCAGTACTTC. Protein product: CASSFAGDEQYF.

The sample holds many counts of this clonotype. This chain connects TRBV5-1 to TRBJ2-1; the match to TRBD2 covers 14 bases. After removal of 2 bases from V and 8 bases from J, the junction contained 3 bases not matched to a gene. Germline CDR1 reads SGHRS; CDR2 reads YFSETQ. The CDR3 has 15 amino acids. CDR3 sequence: CASSFGLAGGYEQFF. The CDR3 nucleotides are TGCGCCAGCAGCTTCGGACTAGCGGGAGGCTATGAGCAGTTCTTC. Combining the CDR3 with reference TRBV5-1 and TRBJ2-1 gives the whole variable domain KAGVTQTPRYLIKTRGQQVTLSCSPISGHRSVSWYQQTPGQGLQFLFEYFSETQRNKGNFPGRFSGRQFSNSRSEMNVSTLELGDSALYLCASSFGLAGGYEQFFGPGTRLTVL.

CDR3 DNA sequence: TGCAGTGCTAACGCCCTAGTTGATGAGCAGTTCTTC. Amino acids: CSANALVDEQFF. V usage is TRBV20-1 and J usage is TRBJ2-1; no firm D call. CDR3 length: 12 residues. Germline V CDR1 and CDR2: DFQATT, SNEGSKA (reference sequence). V lost 4 bases and J lost 8, with 12 bases in between.

The CDR3 sequence: CASSLAINQPQHF. Here the CDR3 DNA reads TGCGCCAGCAGCTTGGCAATCAATCAGCCCCAGCATTTT. The chain combines TRBV5-1 with TRBJ1-5; D uncertain. The CDR3 is 13 amino acids. Per the germline V gene, CDR1 is SGHRS and CDR2 is YFSETQ. Between the trimmed V and J ends, which lost 0 bases and 3 bases, there was a span of 4 bases.

The rearrangement links TRBV28 to TRBJ2-6; no clear D gene. Germline CDR1 is MDHEN and CDR2 is SYDVKM. Trimming removed 5 bases at V and 2 bases at J, with 4 bases between. This CDR3 has 13 residues. The CDR3 loop is CASSQPGANVLTF. CDR3 sequence (DNA): TGTGCCAGCAGTCAGCCTGGGGCCAACGTCCTGACTTTC.

This clonotype is classed as medium-sized. The chain links TRBV7-9 to TRBJ2-5; no clear D gene. Germline-derived CDR1 and CDR2 are SEHNR and FQNEAQ (reference sequence). CDR3 length: 14 amino acids. Trimming removed 1 base from V and 1 base from J, with 7 bases in between. The CDR3 DNA reads as TGTGCCAGCAGCTTAGGGCAGGTCCAAGAGACCCAGTACTTC. This translates into CASSLGQVQETQYF.

The chain links TRBV9 to TRBJ2-5; TRBD2 matches at 10 bases. In germline, CDR1 is SGDLS, CDR2 YYNGEE. V trimming: 4 bases; J trimming: 4 bases; junction bases outside the gene matches: 7. The CDR3 loop spans 15 amino acids. In DNA, the CDR3 is TGTGCCAGCAGCACCAGCGGGAGGGCAGGAGAGACCCAGTACTTC. It translates to CASSTSGRAGETQYF.

This clonotype has a handful of counts. The J gene is TRBJ2-3, the V gene TRBV7-9; D unclear. CDR1 and CDR2 (germline): SEHNR, FQNEAQ (reference sequence). Trimming shortened V by 0 bases and J by 6 bases, and 13 bases separated the two germline ends. This CDR3 comprises 15 residues. This CDR3 is CASSLAQGIVDTQYF. The CDR3 coding sequence is TGTGCCAGCAGCTTAGCGCAAGGAATCGTTGATACGCAGTATTTT.

About this clonotype: Being one base from a much bigger clone, this may be a read error. This chain uses TRBV7-2 with TRBJ2-1; D may be TRBD1 (6 bases). Trimming left V 3 bases short and J 7 bases short, with 13 bases between. Germline V gene data show CDR1 as SGHTA and CDR2 as FQGNSA. The CDR3 has 14 residues. The CDR3 nucleotides are TGTGCCAGCAGCTTGGGACACAGCGATAATGAGCAGTTCTTC. It codes for CASSLGHSDNEQFF.

The V and J genes are TRBV6-1 and TRBJ2-1; 7 nucleotides align to TRBD1. The CDR3 is 14 amino acids. After removal of 3 bases from V and 7 bases from J, the junction contained 6 bases not matched to a gene. Germline CDR1 and CDR2: MNHNS and SASEGT. CDR3 nucleotides: TGTGCCAGCAGTGAGAATGACAGGGCTAATGAGCAGTTCTTC. It encodes CASSENDRANEQFF.

In its sample, this clonotype was seen many times. This chain joins TRBV5-1 and TRBJ2-1; tentatively, D is TRBD2 (6 bases). V lost 5 bases, J lost 9 bases, and 12 bases lay in between. The CDR3 has 12 amino acids. Germline V gives CDR1 SGHRS, CDR2 YFSETQ. The CDR3 coding sequence is TGCGCCAGCAGGCGGGAAGCTGGTGAGCAGTTCTTC. This sequence encodes CASRREAGEQFF.

This chain uses TRBV4-1 with TRBJ1-5; no clear D gene. CDR1 and CDR2 (germline): MGHRA, YSYEKL. The CDR3 is 16 amino acids. V was trimmed by 5 bases and J by 2 bases, leaving 16 bases between them. CDR3 coding DNA: TGCGCCAGCAGCGGAGATCTTTTCTCCGGCAATCAGCCCCAGCATTTT. Translated: CASSGDLFSGNQPQHF.

This chain joins TRBV5-6 and TRBJ1-1, with D hard to call. Per germline, CDR1 SGHDT and CDR2 YYEEEE. The CDR3 runs 11 residues. V lost 5 bases, J lost 5 bases, and 7 bases lay in between. DNA for the CDR3: TGTGCCAGCAGTGTTGGTACTGAAGCTTTCTTT. Its protein product is CASSVGTEAFF.

CDR3 sequence: CSASRQGTRTEAFF. The CDR3 nucleotides read TGCAGTGCTAGTCGACAGGGGACTCGCACTGAAGCTTTCTTT. This chain joins TRBV20-1 and TRBJ1-1; 8 bases fit TRBD1. The germline CDR1 and CDR2 sequences are DFQATT and SNEGSKA (reference sequence). This CDR3 has 14 amino acids. V dropped 3 bases and J dropped 4; count of bases not matched to a gene: 7.

This clonotype came up a few times. CDR3 sequence reads: CASSLHSPGPGTSGANVLTF. CDR3 nucleotide sequence: TGTGCCAGCAGCTTACACTCACCGGGCCCGGGGACCTCTGGGGCCAACGTCCTGACTTTC. The chain couples TRBV7-3 to TRBJ2-6; either TRBD1 or TRBD2 may fit D (5 bases each). This CDR3 contains 20 residues. The V gene's germline CDR1 is SGHTA and CDR2 FQGTGA. The ends were cut back, 2 bases at V and 0 bases at J, with 20 bases in the middle.

Points on this clonotype: A much larger clone lies a single base off, so this may be a read error. The chain joins TRBV7-2 to TRBJ1-2, with D uncertain. The CDR3 length is 12 residues. Germline V lookup: CDR1 SGHTA, CDR2 FQGNSA. The CDR3: CVSSLEDYGYTF. CDR3 DNA: TGTGTCAGCAGCTTAGAGGACTATGGCTACACCTTC.

The chain combines TRBV9 with TRBJ2-4, with D maybe TRBD2 (6 bases). CDR3 length equals 13 residues. V shed 2 bases and J shed 4 bases, with 7 bases lying between them. Germline V CDR1 and CDR2: SGDLS, YYNGEE. CDR3 in DNA: TGTGCCAGCAGCGTTGGGGGGAAAAACATTCAGTACTTC. It is translated as CASSVGGKNIQYF. Drawing the rest from reference TRBV9 and TRBJ2-4, the complete variable domain is DSGVTQTPKHLITATGQRVTLRCSPRSGDLSVYWYQQSLDQGLQFLIQYYNGEERAKGNILERFSAQQFPDLHSELNLSSLELGDSALYFCASSVGGKNIQYFGAGTRLSVL.

The chain combines TRBV28 with TRBJ1-4, with no clear D. CDR3 length: 13 amino acids. Germline V gives CDR1 MDHEN, CDR2 SYDVKM. Trimming removed 10 bases at V and 6 bases at J, with 15 bases between. The CDR3, as DNA: TGTGCCACAGGCTGGGGTTCGGATGAAAAACTGTTTTTT. This sequence encodes CATGWGSDEKLFF. Together with reference TRBV28 and TRBJ1-4, the CDR3 gives the full variable domain: DVKVTQSSRYLVKRTGEKVFLECVQDMDHENMFWYRQDPGLGLRLIYFSYDVKMKEKGDIPEGYSVSREKKERFSLILESASTNQTSMYLCATGWGSDEKLFFGSGTQLSVL.

This clonotype was detected a few times. This chain joins TRBV7-9 and TRBJ2-2, with a weak D call TRBD1 (5 bases). The germline V gene has CDR1 SEHNR and CDR2 FQNEAQ (reference sequence). V shed 5 bases and J shed 0 bases, with 13 bases lying between them. CDR3 length equals 16 residues. The CDR3 loop is CASSTRQNSNTGELFF. The CDR3 DNA reads TGTGCCAGCAGCACCCGACAGAATTCGAACACCGGGGAGCTGTTTTTT.

The chain couples TRBV5-1 to TRBJ1-4; D gene unclear. The germline gives CDR1 SGHRS, CDR2 YFSETQ. CDR3 size: 13 residues. V was pared by 4 bases and J by 2 bases, with 6 bases between. CDR3 nucleotide sequence: TGCGCCAGCAGCCCTTCCACTAATGAAAAACTGTTTTTT. Translating gives CASSPSTNEKLFF.

The table lists this clonotype with a count of one. The V and J genes are TRBV9 and TRBJ1-4, with TRBD1 as a possible D gene (5 bases). CDR3 length: 15 residues. Between the trimmed V and J ends, which lost 4 bases and 3 bases, there was a span of 13 bases. The germline CDR1 and CDR2 sequences are SGDLS and YYNGEE. The CDR3 nucleotides are TGTGCCAGCAGCATAGCGGGACTCCCTAATGAAAAACTGTTTTTT. Translated: CASSIAGLPNEKLFF.

The V and J genes are TRBV7-2 and TRBJ1-2, with TRBD1 matching over 10 bases. V gave up 4 bases and J gave up 1 base; unmatched junction bases: 15. The CDR3 extends over 19 amino acids. The germline CDR1 and CDR2 sequences are SGHTA and FQGNSA. CDR3 residues: CASSSGFDRGREVNYGYTF. CDR3 sequence (DNA): TGTGCCAGCAGCTCGGGGTTTGACAGGGGGCGCGAGGTTAACTATGGCTACACCTTC.

This clonotype is categorized as medium-sized. The DNA of the CDR3 is TGTGCCAACCCGAGGAGGGCCAGCAATCAGCCCCAGCATTTT. Translation gives CANPRRASNQPQHF. The chain uses TRBV27 and TRBJ1-5; no reliable D call. Germline CDR1 is MNHEY and CDR2 is SMNVEV (reference sequence). The CDR3 has 14 residues. Deletions cut 10 bases from V and 1 base from J, with 14 bases between.

The sample holds one count of this clonotype. This chain joins TRBV9 and TRBJ1-2; D is unclear. This CDR3 has 12 amino acids. CDR1 is SGDLS and CDR2 is YYNGEE in the germline V gene. Trimming left V 5 bases short and J 4 bases short, with 9 bases between. CDR3 residues: CASSQDSYGYTF. CDR3 in DNA: TGTGCCAGCAGTCAGGATTCCTATGGCTACACCTTC.

The chain is built from TRBV10-3 and TRBJ1-4, with D uncertain. CDR1 and CDR2 (germline): ENHRY, SYGVKD. The CDR3 loop spans 15 amino acids. Trimming left V 2 bases short and J 2 bases short, with 9 bases between. The CDR3 nucleotides read TGTGCCATCAGTGAGGGGCGGCAGACTAATGAAAAACTGTTTTTT. This translates into CAISEGRQTNEKLFF.